This T cell receptor (beta chain) was sequenced for a study of T cell responses to AZD1222 COVID-19 vaccine. Whole-study findings and limits: Nearly half of spike-specific TCRs reportedly go after variant regions that carry no mutations. Only a handful of AZD1222 recipients were seropositive at baseline. An increase in Spike-specific TCR breadth and depth was observed after two AZD1222 doses. The donors showed a predominance of white British ancestry and of females, with possible underestimation of clonal diversity.

Sequenced by immunoSEQ multiplex PCR; TCRdb stores in-frame clones only, minus some. The sample contains roughly 120,000 clones, just under 95% of which appear only once. This CDR3 region has 14 residues. Trimming shortened V by 0 bases and J by 0 bases, and 5 bases separated the two germline ends. Germline assignment: CDR1 SGHRS and CDR2 YFSETQ. A remark on this clone: The antigen is undetermined.

The V call is TRBV5-1, the J call TRBJ2-3; D uncertain. Here the sequenced sample was peripheral blood, taken on day 0 of AZD1222 vaccination. The sequence derives from an adult in good health. The CDR3 DNA reads TGCGCCAGCAGCTTGGTCGATAGCACAGATACGCAGTATTTT. It encodes CASSLVDSTDTQYF.